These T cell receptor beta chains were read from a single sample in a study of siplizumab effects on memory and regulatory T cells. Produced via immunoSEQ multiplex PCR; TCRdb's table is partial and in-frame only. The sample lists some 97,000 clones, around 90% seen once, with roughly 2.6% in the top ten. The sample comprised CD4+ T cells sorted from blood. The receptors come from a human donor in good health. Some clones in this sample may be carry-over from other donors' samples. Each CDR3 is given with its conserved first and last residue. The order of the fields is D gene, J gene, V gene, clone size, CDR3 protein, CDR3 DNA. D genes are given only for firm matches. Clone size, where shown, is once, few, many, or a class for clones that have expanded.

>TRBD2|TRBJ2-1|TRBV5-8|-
CASLPVGGSRSEQFF
TGTGCCAGCCTCCCGGTGGGGGGGTCGAGAAGTGAGCAGTTCTTC
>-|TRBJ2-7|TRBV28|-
CASSGQRPEQYF
TGTGCCAGCAGCGGACAGCGCCCCGAGCAGTACTTC
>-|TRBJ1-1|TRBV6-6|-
CASRLPDSQAFF
TGTGCCAGCAGACTACCGGACAGTCAAGCTTTCTTT
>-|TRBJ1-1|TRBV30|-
CASKWEGTEAFF
TGTGCATCAAAATGGGAGGGCACTGAAGCTTTCTTT
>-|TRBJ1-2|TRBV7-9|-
CASSFSETANYGYTF
TGTGCCAGCAGCTTTTCTGAGACAGCTAACTATGGCTACACCTTC
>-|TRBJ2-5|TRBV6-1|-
CASSAIRAQYF
TGTGCCAGCAGTGCGATTCGGGCACAGTACTTC
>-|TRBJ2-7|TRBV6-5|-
CASRRLLLAGSEQYF
TGTGCCAGCAGGAGACTACTCCTCGCGGGATCCGAGCAGTACTTC
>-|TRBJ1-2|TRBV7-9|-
CASSPYPVPHGYF
TGTGCCAGCAGCCCCTATCCAGTCCCCCACGGATACTTC
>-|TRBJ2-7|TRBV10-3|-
CAIRDAGAANYEQYF
TGTGCCATCAGGGACGCAGGAGCGGCCAATTACGAGCAGTACTTC
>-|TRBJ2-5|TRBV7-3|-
CASSKLASQETQYF
TGTGCCAGCAGCAAGCTAGCGTCTCAAGAGACCCAGTACTTC
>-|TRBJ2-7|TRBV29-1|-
CSVGVSYEQYF
TGCAGCGTTGGGGTCAGTTACGAGCAGTACTTC
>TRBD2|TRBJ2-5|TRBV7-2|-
CASSLALAGGQETQYF
TGTGCCAGCAGCTTAGCACTAGCGGGAGGGCAAGAGACCCAGTACTTC
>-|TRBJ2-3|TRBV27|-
CASGHTDTQYF
TGTGCCAGCGGTCACACAGATACGCAGTATTTT
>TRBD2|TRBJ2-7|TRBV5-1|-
CASSPTTLTRWTSGRDHYEQYF
TGCGCCAGCAGCCCTACCACTCTGACTAGATGGACTAGCGGGAGGGACCACTACGAGCAGTACTTC
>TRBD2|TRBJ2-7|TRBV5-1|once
CASSSGTSGYEQYF
TGCGCCAGCAGCTCTGGGACTAGCGGCTACGAGCAGTACTTC
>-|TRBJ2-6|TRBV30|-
CAWSGGGANVLTF
TGTGCCTGGAGTGGCGGGGGGGCCAACGTCCTGACTTTC
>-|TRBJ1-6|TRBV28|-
CASRKGVIDSPLHF
TGTGCCAGCAGAAAAGGCGTTATAGATTCACCCCTCCACTTT
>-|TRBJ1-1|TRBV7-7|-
CASSRDANTEAFF
TGTGCTAGCAGCCGAGACGCAAACACTGAAGCTTTCTTT
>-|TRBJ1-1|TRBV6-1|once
CASSVLGDTEAFF
TGTGCCAGCAGCGTCCTGGGGGACACTGAAGCTTTCTTT
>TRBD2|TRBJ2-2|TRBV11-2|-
CASIVPGLAGSTGELFF
TGTGCCAGCATTGTCCCGGGACTAGCGGGATCGACCGGGGAGCTGTTTTTT
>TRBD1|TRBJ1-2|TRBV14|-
CASSPSGGGFYGYTF
TGTGCCAGCAGCCCCTCAGGGGGAGGCTTTTATGGCTACACCTTC
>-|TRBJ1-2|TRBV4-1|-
CASSQDVVTFDRYGYTF
TGCGCCAGCAGCCAAGATGTCGTGACATTTGATCGCTATGGCTACACCTTC
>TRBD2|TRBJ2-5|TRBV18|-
CASSPPSGRSETQYF
TGTGCCAGCTCACCACCTAGCGGGAGGTCAGAGACCCAGTACTTC
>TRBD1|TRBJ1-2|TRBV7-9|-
CASSLGRDRENGYTF
TGTGCCAGCAGCTTAGGTCGGGACAGGGAGAATGGCTACACCTTC
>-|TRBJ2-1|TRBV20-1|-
CSARDYEQFF
TGCAGTGCTAGAGATTATGAGCAGTTCTTC
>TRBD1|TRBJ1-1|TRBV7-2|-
CASSLDGTGDTEAFF
TGTGCCAGCAGCTTAGATGGGACAGGGGACACTGAAGCTTTCTTT
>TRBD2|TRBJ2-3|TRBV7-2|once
CASSWTSGNTDTQYF
TGTGCCAGCAGCTGGACTAGCGGGAACACAGATACGCAGTATTTT
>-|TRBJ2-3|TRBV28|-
CASSLTSRDTQYF
TGTGCCAGCAGTTTAACTAGCAGAGATACGCAGTATTTT
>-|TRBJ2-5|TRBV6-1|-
CASSEQTALQETQYF
TGTGCCAGCAGTGAACAAACAGCACTCCAAGAGACCCAGTACTTC
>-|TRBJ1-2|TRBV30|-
CAWTGGFYGYTF
TGTGCCTGGACCGGCGGTTTCTATGGCTACACCTTC
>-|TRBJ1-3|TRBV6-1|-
CASIRSGNTIYF
TGTGCCAGCATACGCTCTGGAAACACCATATATTTT
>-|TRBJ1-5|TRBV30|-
CAWKGTSNQPQHF
TGTGCCTGGAAGGGGACTAGCAATCAGCCCCAGCATTTT
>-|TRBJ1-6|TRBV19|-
CASSTGAGNSPLHF
TGTGCCAGTAGTACCGGGGCAGGGAATTCACCCCTCCACTTT
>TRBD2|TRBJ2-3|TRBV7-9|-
CASSLLSGRETDTQYF
TGTGCCAGCAGCCTACTTAGCGGGAGGGAGACAGATACGCAGTATTTT
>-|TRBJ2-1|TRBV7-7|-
CASSAGRFVRYNEQFF
TGTGCTAGCAGCGCGGGGCGGTTTGTCCGTTACAATGAGCAGTTCTTC
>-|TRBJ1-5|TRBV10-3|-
CAISESRSTGFNNQPQHF
TGTGCCATCAGTGAGTCCCGATCGACAGGATTTAACAATCAGCCCCAGCATTTT
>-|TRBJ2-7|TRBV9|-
CASSGGVSVTSYEQYF
TGTGCCAGCAGCGGGGGGGTTAGCGTTACCTCCTACGAGCAGTACTTC
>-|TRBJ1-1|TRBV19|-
CASSIDPSSRAFF
TGTGCCAGTAGTATAGATCCATCCTCGAGAGCTTTCTTT
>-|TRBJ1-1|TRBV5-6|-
CASTTFRDTEAFF
TGTGCCAGCACCACATTCCGGGACACTGAAGCTTTCTTT
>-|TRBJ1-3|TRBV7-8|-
CASTTGLGNTIYF
TGTGCCAGCACGACAGGTTTGGGAAACACCATATATTTT
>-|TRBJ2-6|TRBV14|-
CASSHLTGSGANVLTF
TGTGCCAGCAGCCACCTGACGGGCTCTGGGGCCAACGTCCTGACTTTC
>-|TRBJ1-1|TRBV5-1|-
CASSLAGGSGKAFF
TGCGCCAGCAGCTTGGCTGGGGGGTCGGGCAAGGCTTTCTTT
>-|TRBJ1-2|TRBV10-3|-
CAISEYGGFGYTF
TGTGCCATCAGTGAGTACGGAGGGTTTGGCTACACCTTC
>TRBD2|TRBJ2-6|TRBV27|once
CASSLSTSGFSGANVLTF
TGTGCCAGCAGTTTATCGACTAGCGGTTTCTCTGGGGCCAACGTCCTGACTTTC
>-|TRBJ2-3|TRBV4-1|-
CASSLRTDSTDTQYF
TGCGCCAGCAGCCTTAGGACAGACAGCACAGATACGCAGTATTTT
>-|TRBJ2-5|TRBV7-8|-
CASSFQETQYF
TGTGCCAGCAGCTTCCAAGAGACCCAGTACTTC
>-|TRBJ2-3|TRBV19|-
CASSSAGTDTQYF
TGTGCCAGTAGTAGCGCCGGCACAGATACGCAGTATTTT
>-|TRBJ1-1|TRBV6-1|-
CASSVQVNTEAFF
TGTGCCAGCAGTGTTCAGGTGAACACTGAAGCTTTCTTT
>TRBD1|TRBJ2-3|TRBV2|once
CASRTGTGGTDTQYF
TGTGCCAGCAGGACCGGGACAGGGGGCACAGATACGCAGTATTTT
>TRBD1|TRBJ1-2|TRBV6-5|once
CASSYRTGNGYTF
TGTGCCAGCAGTTACAGGACAGGGAATGGCTACACCTTC
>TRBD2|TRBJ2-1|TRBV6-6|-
CASSPTSSGSRNEQFF
TGTGCCAGCAGTCCGACCTCTAGCGGGAGTCGGAATGAGCAGTTCTTC
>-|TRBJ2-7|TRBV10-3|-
CAISDRFAYEQYF
TGTGCCATCAGTGACAGATTTGCCTACGAGCAGTACTTC
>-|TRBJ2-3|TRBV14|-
CASSQDLGGASTDTQYF
TGTGCCAGCAGCCAAGATTTGGGAGGAGCTAGCACAGATACGCAGTATTTT
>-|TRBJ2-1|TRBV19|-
CASSTTTGNEQFF
TGTGCCAGTAGCACGACGACAGGCAATGAGCAGTTCTTC
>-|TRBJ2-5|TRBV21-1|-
CASSSCVQETQYF
TGTGCCAGCAGCTCCTGTGTTCAAGAGACCCAGTACTTC
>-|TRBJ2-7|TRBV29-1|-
CSVSAGLYYEQYF
TGCAGCGTTTCGGCGGGGCTTTACTACGAGCAGTACTTC
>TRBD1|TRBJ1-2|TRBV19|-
CASTETGKRANYGYTF
TGTGCCAGTACCGAGACAGGGAAACGAGCTAACTATGGCTACACCTTC